Described below is a single TCR beta chain sequence and its context. Alongside a J-beta primer mix, a sample-barcoded 5' primer served in a second PCR lasting about 7 to 11 cycles. TCRdb itself ran the 5' RACE reads through MiXCR, one entry per CDR3 protein. The table shows some 880,000 distinct CDR3 sequences, with 30% to 45% occurring only once. These data originate in a study of blood T cells in healthy people across ages. Healthy Caucasians from Russia aged about 6 to 90 served as donors. Every donor provided 7.5 to 10 milliliters of peripheral blood. PBMCs numbering at least 6.5 million were isolated per sample. Per sample, at least 6 micrograms of total RNA were extracted. V was cut by 5 bases and J by 9 bases, with 8 bases left in between. Germline lookup yields CDR1 SEHNR and CDR2 FQNEAQ (reference sequence). This CDR3 has 12 residues.

This receptor was identified in a man in his late teens or twenties in good health. The sequencing input was blood. The chain has TRBV7-9 and TRBJ1-6; no clear D. The CDR3 sequence is CASSVSGSPLHF. The CDR3 DNA reads TGTGCCAGCAGCGTATCGGGTTCACCCCTCCACTTT.